This T cell receptor (beta chain) was profiled in a study of blood T cells in healthy people across ages. General study points: Nothing was known about donor CMV status, and this possibly confounded expanded clonotype changes. TCR beta diversity correlated strongly with naive T cell percentage. Long-lived donors carried more naive CD4+ cells and greater diversity than aged donors.

Details on this clonotype: Its target is not known.

Primers used in a second PCR of roughly 6 to 12 cycles were a sample-barcoded 5' primer and a J-beta primer mix. Researchers report that each sample yielded at least 2.5 million CDR3-containing paired-end reads. MiXCR, run by TCRdb on the 5' RACE reads, gives a single entry per CDR3 protein. The table includes about 1.5 million distinct CDR3 sequences, roughly 45% detected once. CDR3 length equals 15 residues. The V gene lost 5 bases and the J gene lost 1 base, with 14 bases spanning the gap. Germline V gives CDR1 SEHNR, CDR2 FQNEAQ (reference sequence). The chain joins TRBV7-9 to TRBJ1-2, with a tentative D call TRBD1 (5 bases). This TCR came from a woman aged 18-29 years in good health. Input material: blood. CDR3 region: CASSPQVNFNYGYTF. The CDR3 DNA reads TGTGCCAGCAGCCCACAGGTTAACTTTAACTATGGCTACACCTTC. The full variable domain, in which reference TRBV7-9 and TRBJ1-2 provide the parts outside the CDR3, is DTGVSQNPRHKITKRGQNVTFRCDPISEHNRLYWYRQTLGQGPEFLTYFQNEAQLEKSRLLSDRFSAERPKGSFSTLEIQRTEQGDSAMYLCASSPQVNFNYGYTFGSGTRLTVV.